The 10 T cell receptor beta chains in this list originate from one sample, sequenced in a study of beta chain features in type 1 diabetes. Since all of the isolated RNA was reverse transcribed, expressed TCRB transcripts were what got sequenced. The method was immunoSEQ multiplex PCR; TCRdb's version includes in-frame clones alone and lacks a portion of them. The repertoire holds approximately 330,000 clones, with 9.5% to 12% as singletons. Sequenced: naive CD4+ T cells from blood. The receptors were gathered from a woman aged 30 to 39 in good health.

The chain carries TRBV5-4 and TRBJ1-2; a weak D match, TRBD1 (5 bases). The CDR3 length is 13 residues. Trimming shortened V by 4 bases and J by 4 bases, and 11 bases separated the two germline ends. Germline-derived CDR1 and CDR2 are SGHNT and YYREEE (reference sequence). CDR3 in DNA: TGTGCCAGCAGCCCGGGGACTTCCTATGGCTACACCTTC. Its protein is CASSPGTSYGYTF.

V and J are TRBV4-2 and TRBJ2-1; 7 nucleotides line up with TRBD2. The J segment lost 0 bases and the V segment lost 3 bases, leaving 2 bases of the junction unmatched. This CDR3 has 15 residues. Germline CDR1 and CDR2: LGHNA and YNFKEQ. The CDR3 loop is CASSHRGSSYNEQFF. The CDR3 region has the DNA TGTGCCAGCAGCCATCGCGGGAGCTCCTACAATGAGCAGTTCTTC.

This clone appeared a few times. This chain connects TRBV6-5 to TRBJ2-5; 7 nucleotides align to TRBD1. The germline CDR1 and CDR2 sequences are MNHEY and SVGAGI. Unmatched junction bases numbered 7, after V lost 0 bases and J lost 3 bases. This CDR3 comprises 16 residues. The CDR3, as DNA: TGTGCCAGCAGTTACTCGAACAGGGGATCCGAAGAGACCCAGTACTTC. Protein: CASSYSNRGSEETQYF.

The V and J genes are TRBV29-1 and TRBJ2-4, with a weak D call TRBD2 (5 bases). Germline loops: CDR1 SQVTM, CDR2 ANQGSEA. The CDR3 length is 12 residues. V was trimmed by 4 bases and J by 8 bases, leaving 12 bases between them. As DNA, the CDR3 is TGCAGCGTTGCGAGTAGCGACGACATTCAGTACTTC. Protein sequence: CSVASSDDIQYF.

This chain joins TRBV9 and TRBJ1-1; D is unclear. V was clipped by 4 bases and J by 3 bases, with 16 bases between them. The CDR3 is 15 amino acids. Germline assignment: CDR1 SGDLS and CDR2 YYNGEE. CDR3 protein: CASSPPPGSHTEAFF. In DNA, the CDR3 is TGTGCCAGCAGCCCACCCCCAGGCTCGCACACTGAAGCTTTCTTT.

This clone was detected a few times. The V call is TRBV2, the J call TRBJ1-2; no clear D gene. CDR1 and CDR2 (germline): SNHLY, FYNNEI. Trimming pared 6 bases from V and 1 base from J, leaving 15 bases between. CDR3 length equals 15 residues. The CDR3 loop reads CASSISNLVNYGYTF. The CDR3 nucleotides read TGTGCCAGCAGCATCTCTAATCTGGTTAACTATGGCTACACCTTC.

This clone came up a few times. The chain carries TRBV6-5 and TRBJ2-4, with 7 bases matching TRBD2. Germline V gene data show CDR1 as MNHEY and CDR2 as SVGAGI. The V and J ends lost 5 bases and 2 bases, in that order; junction bases with no gene match: 6. The CDR3 contains 15 residues. CDR3 amino acids: CASSPSLATKNIQYF. Written as DNA, the CDR3 is TGTGCCAGCAGTCCCTCACTAGCGACCAAAAACATTCAGTACTTC.

V gene TRBV6-5 combines with J gene TRBJ2-7; 12 bases line up with TRBD2. Per germline, CDR1 MNHEY and CDR2 SVGAGI. After removal of 6 bases from V and 4 bases from J, the junction contained 7 bases not matched to a gene. The CDR3 is 15 residues long. The CDR3 loop is CASRGQTSGSYEQYF. CDR3 nucleotides: TGTGCCAGCAGGGGACAGACTAGCGGGAGTTACGAGCAGTACTTC.

This clone was seen a handful of times. The chain employs TRBV28 and TRBJ2-1; 8 nucleotides match TRBD2. Germline trimming cut 5 bases from V and 4 bases from J; bases unmatched to any gene: 10. Germline V lookup: CDR1 MDHEN, CDR2 SYDVKM. CDR3 length equals 16 residues. The CDR3 sequence: CASSPGREDLYNEQFF. In DNA form, the CDR3 reads TGTGCCAGCAGTCCCGGGCGGGAGGACCTTTACAATGAGCAGTTCTTC.

The chain uses TRBV30 and TRBJ1-2; maybe TRBD1 (6 bases). The CDR3 length is 15 residues. The V end was cut by 1 base, the J end by 5 bases, with 17 bases between. Germline V gene data show CDR1 as GTSNPN and CDR2 as SVGIG (reference sequence). The DNA of the CDR3 is TGTGCCTGGAGTGGTCGGACAGCGACGAATTATGGCTACACCTTC. The encoded protein is CAWSGRTATNYGYTF.